The clone carrying this T cell receptor beta chain has a handful of counts. The antigen is undetermined. The J segment lost 8 bases and the V segment lost 6 bases, leaving 9 bases of the junction unmatched. This CDR3 is built from 15 residues. The sample belongs to a study of T-cell reconstitution after alpha-beta-depleted transplantation in children. General study findings and limits: Alpha-beta T cells about two months after transplant reportedly derived from several hundred expanded graft clones.

Using unique molecular identifiers, the investigators prepared the TCRbeta library. TCRdb re-analysed the PCR reads in MiXCR, keeping a single row per CDR3 protein. The sample has around 580,000 distinct CDR3 sequences, roughly a quarter seen once. The chain employs TRBV12-3 or TRBV12-4 and TRBJ2-1, with 11 nucleotides matching TRBD2. Sample: PBMCs, taken before TCRalphabeta/CD19-depleted stem cell transplant. This sequence originates from a boy under three years old with Wiskott-Aldrich syndrome, due to receive a stem cell transplant. CDR3 DNA: TGTGCCAGCAGCAGTAGCGGGAGGGCGTTCGATGAGCAGTTCTTC. It codes for CASSSSGRAFDEQFF.